The source of this TCR beta chain is a study of persistence of HIV-infected CD4 T cells. Study conclusions and caveats: Antigen-responding cells were enriched for degenerate expanded CDR3beta sequences.

The immunoSEQ assay was version 4, run in survey mode. Generated by immunoSEQ multiplex PCR, the TCRdb table keeps only in-frame clones and is missing some. This table has 35,000 to 45,000 clones, approximately 87% appearing once. As concerns this clone: Antigen specificity is unknown.

Cells were stimulated with overlapping HIV-1 Gag 15-mer peptides. CD40L/CD69 double-negative CD45RO-high memory CD4+ T cells were collected. This clonotype originated in an adult with HIV. The donor label of this sample is uncertain. Sequenced here: cultured CD4+ T cells from PBMCs, sampled from a patient who received antiretroviral therapy.

The CDR3 spells CATRFPDRGLIDTQYF. The CDR3 DNA is TGTGCCACCAGGTTCCCCGACAGGGGGCTAATAGATACGCAGTATTTT. J is TRBJ2-3 and V is TRBV24-1; 10 bases line up with TRBD1. The V and J ends lost 7 bases and 5 bases, in that order; junction bases with no gene match: 11. This CDR3 spans 16 amino acids. CDR1 and CDR2 (germline): KGHDR, SFDVKD.